Shown below are 2 T cell receptor beta chains from a single sample sequenced in a study of OX40 agonist ivuxolimab in advanced cancers. Clones were read by immunoSEQ multiplex PCR, and TCRdb kept only the in-frame ones, dropping some. This table has about 20,000 clones, 65% to 90% appearing once. Sample: CD4+ or CD8+ T cells sorted from blood, taken in a trial of the OX40 agonist ivuxolimab. All receptors come from an adult with an advanced solid tumor such as melanoma, head and neck, liver or kidney cancer.

The V and J genes are TRBV6-1 and TRBJ2-7; TRBD2 is a possible D gene (6 bases). Germline values: CDR1 MNHNS, CDR2 SASEGT. The ends were cut back, 3 bases at V and 0 bases at J, with 18 bases in the middle. This CDR3 has 17 amino acids. CDR3 in DNA: TGTGCCAGCAGTGAGGAGAAGGCGGGATTAAGCTCCTACGAGCAGTACTTC. Translated: CASSEEKAGLSSYEQYF.

The V and J genes are TRBV6-5 and TRBJ1-5; D gene ambiguous. The CDR3 sequence is 14 residues long. CDR1 is MNHEY, CDR2 SVGAGI, per germline. V was trimmed by 4 bases and J by 4 bases, leaving 11 bases between them. CDR3 region: CASSSRTGNQPQHF. CDR3 coding DNA: TGTGCCAGCAGTTCTAGGACGGGAAATCAGCCCCAGCATTTT.